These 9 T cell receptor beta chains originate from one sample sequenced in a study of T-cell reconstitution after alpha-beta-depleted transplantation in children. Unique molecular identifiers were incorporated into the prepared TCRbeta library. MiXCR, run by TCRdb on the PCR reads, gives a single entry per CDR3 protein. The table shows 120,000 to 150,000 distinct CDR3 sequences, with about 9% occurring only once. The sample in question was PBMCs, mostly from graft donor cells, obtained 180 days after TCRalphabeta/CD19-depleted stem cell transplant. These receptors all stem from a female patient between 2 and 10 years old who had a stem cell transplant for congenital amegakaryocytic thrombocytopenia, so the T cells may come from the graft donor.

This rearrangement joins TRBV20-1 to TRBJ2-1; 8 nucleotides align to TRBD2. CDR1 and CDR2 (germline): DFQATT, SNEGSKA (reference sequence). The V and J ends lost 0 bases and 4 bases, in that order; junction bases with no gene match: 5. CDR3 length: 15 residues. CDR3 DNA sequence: TGCAGTGCTAGAGAACGGGGGGGCGCGTACAATGAGCAGTTCTTC. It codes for CSARERGGAYNEQFF.

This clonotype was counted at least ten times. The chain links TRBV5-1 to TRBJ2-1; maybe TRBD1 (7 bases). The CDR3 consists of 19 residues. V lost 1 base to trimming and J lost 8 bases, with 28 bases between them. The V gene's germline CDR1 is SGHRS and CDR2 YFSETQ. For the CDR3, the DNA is TGCGCCAGCAGCTTGATCGACCGGCGGGACAGAGTAGGAGGCGATGAGCAGTTCTTC. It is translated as CASSLIDRRDRVGGDEQFF.

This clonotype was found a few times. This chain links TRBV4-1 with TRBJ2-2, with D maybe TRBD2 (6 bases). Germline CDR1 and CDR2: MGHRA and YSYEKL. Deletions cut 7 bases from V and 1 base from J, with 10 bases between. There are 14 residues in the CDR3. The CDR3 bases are TGCGCCAGCAAGGCTAGCGAGAACACCGGGGAGCTGTTTTTT. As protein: CASKASENTGELFF.

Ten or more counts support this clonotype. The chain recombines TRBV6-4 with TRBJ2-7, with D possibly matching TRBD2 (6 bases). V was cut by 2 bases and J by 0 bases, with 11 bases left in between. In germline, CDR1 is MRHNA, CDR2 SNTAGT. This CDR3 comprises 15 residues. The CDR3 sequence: CASSDRAGYSYEQYF. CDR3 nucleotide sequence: TGTGCCAGCAGTGACCGGGCGGGATACTCCTACGAGCAGTACTTC.

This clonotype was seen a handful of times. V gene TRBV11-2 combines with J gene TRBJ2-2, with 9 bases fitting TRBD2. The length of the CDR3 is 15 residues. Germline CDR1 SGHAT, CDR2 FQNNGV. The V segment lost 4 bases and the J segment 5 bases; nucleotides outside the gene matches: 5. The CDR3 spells CASSWGTSTTGELFF. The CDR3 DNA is TGTGCCAGCAGCTGGGGGACTAGCACAACCGGGGAGCTGTTTTTT.

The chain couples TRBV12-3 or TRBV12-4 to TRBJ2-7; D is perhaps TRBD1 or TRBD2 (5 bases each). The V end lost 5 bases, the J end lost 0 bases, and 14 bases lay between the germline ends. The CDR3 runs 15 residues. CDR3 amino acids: CASSPSGTPSYEQYF. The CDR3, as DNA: TGTGCCAGCAGTCCGTCCGGGACGCCCTCCTACGAGCAGTACTTC.

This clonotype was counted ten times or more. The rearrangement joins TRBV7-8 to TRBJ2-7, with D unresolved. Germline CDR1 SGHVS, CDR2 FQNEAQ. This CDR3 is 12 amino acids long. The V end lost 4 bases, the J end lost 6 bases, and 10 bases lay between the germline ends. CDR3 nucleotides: TGTGCCAGCAGCTCCCACGGCAGCGAGCAGTACTTC. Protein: CASSSHGSEQYF.

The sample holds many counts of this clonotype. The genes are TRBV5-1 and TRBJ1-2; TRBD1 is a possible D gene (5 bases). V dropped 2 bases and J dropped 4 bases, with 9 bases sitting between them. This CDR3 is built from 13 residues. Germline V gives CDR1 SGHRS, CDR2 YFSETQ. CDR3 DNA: TGCGCCAGCAGCTTCGGACAAGCCTATGGCTACACCTTC. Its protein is CASSFGQAYGYTF. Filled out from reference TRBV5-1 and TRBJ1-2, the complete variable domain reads KAGVTQTPRYLIKTRGQQVTLSCSPISGHRSVSWYQQTPGQGLQFLFEYFSETQRNKGNFPGRFSGRQFSNSRSEMNVSTLELGDSALYLCASSFGQAYGYTFGSGTRLTVV.

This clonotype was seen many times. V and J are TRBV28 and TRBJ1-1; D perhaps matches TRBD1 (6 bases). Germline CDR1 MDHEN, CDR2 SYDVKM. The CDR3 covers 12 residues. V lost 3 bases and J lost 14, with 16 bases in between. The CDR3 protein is CASSFSGGLFFF. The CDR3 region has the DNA TGTGCCAGCAGTTTTTCCGGGGGCCTGTTCTTCTTT.